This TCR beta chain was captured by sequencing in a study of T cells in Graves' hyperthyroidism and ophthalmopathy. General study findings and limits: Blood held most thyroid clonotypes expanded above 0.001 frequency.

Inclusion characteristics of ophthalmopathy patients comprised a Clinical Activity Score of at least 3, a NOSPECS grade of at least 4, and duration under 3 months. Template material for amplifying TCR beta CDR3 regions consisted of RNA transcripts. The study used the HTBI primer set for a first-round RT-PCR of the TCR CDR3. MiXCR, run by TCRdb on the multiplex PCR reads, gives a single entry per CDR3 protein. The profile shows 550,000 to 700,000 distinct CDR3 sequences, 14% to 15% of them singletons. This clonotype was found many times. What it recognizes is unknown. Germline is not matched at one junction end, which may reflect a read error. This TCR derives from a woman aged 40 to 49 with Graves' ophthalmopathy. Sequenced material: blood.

CDR3 in amino acids: CASSDRVAGGLFF. CDR3 bases: TGCGCCAGCAGCGACAGGGTCGCCGGGGGGCTGTTTTTT. The chain employs TRBV5-1 and TRBJ2-2; tentative D call: TRBD1 (7 bases). This CDR3 has 13 amino acids. In germline, CDR1 is SGHRS, CDR2 YFSETQ.